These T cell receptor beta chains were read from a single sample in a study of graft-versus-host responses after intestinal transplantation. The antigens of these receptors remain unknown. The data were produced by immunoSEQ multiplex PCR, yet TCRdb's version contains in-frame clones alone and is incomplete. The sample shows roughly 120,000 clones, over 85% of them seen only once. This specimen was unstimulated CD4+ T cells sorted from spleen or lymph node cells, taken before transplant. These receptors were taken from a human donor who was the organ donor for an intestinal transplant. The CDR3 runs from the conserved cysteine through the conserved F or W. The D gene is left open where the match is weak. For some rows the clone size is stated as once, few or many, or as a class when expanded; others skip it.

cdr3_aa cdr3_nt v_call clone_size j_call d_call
CASSVASAWSNEQFF TGTGCCAGCAGCGTAGCTAGTGCCTGGTCCAATGAGCAGTTCTTC TRBV9 NA TRBJ2-1 NA
CASSLGSASGTDTQYF TGTGCCAGCAGCTTAGGTTCAGCTAGCGGCACAGATACGCAGTATTTT TRBV7-9 NA TRBJ2-3 NA
CASSPRPGTGELFF TGTGCCAGCTCACCACGCCCGGGCACCGGGGAGCTGTTTTTT TRBV18 NA TRBJ2-2 NA
CASSIGRTGRPQHF TGTGCCAGTAGTATCGGACGGACGGGTCGGCCCCAGCATTTT TRBV19 NA TRBJ1-5 NA
CASSYLGGRGGYTF TGTGCCAGCAGTTACCTAGGCGGAAGAGGTGGCTACACCTTC TRBV6-5 NA TRBJ1-2 NA
CASSSQIQGRGSPLHF TGTGCCAGCAGTTCCCAAATACAGGGAAGGGGTTCACCCCTCCACTTT TRBV27 once TRBJ1-6 NA
CASSFGRGADGNTIYF TGTGCCAGCAGCTTCGGCCGGGGGGCAGACGGAAACACCATATATTTT TRBV5-4 NA TRBJ1-3 NA
CASSLVLPSTDTQYF TGCGCCAGCAGCTTGGTTCTCCCTAGCACAGATACGCAGTATTTT TRBV5-1 NA TRBJ2-3 NA
CASSPGDTLSYEQYF TGTGCCAGCAGCCCAGGGGACACCCTCTCCTACGAGCAGTACTTC TRBV9 NA TRBJ2-7 NA
CASSLGQGAYGYTF TGTGCCAGCAGCTTGGGACAGGGGGCCTATGGCTACACCTTC TRBV7-9 NA TRBJ1-2 TRBD1
CASSSRQGWTDTQYF TGTGCCAGTAGTTCCCGACAGGGGTGGACAGATACGCAGTATTTT TRBV19 NA TRBJ2-3 TRBD1
CASSGWQPNTGELFF TGTGCCAGCAGTGGGTGGCAGCCGAACACCGGGGAGCTGTTTTTT TRBV2 few TRBJ2-2 NA
CASILAGVGTDTQYF TGTGCCAGCATCCTAGCGGGAGTGGGGACAGATACGCAGTATTTT TRBV28 once TRBJ2-3 TRBD2
CASSLDRGPGNTIYF TGTGCCAGCAGCTTGGACAGGGGACCTGGAAACACCATATATTTT TRBV4-2 once TRBJ1-3 TRBD1
CASSLVQGRNEQYF TGCGCCAGCAGCTTGGTTCAGGGAAGGAACGAGCAGTACTTC TRBV5-1 NA TRBJ2-7 NA
CASSDGYNEQFF TGCGCCAGCAGCGACGGCTACAATGAGCAGTTCTTC TRBV5-1 once TRBJ2-1 NA
CASSSGLGGAYNEQFF TGCGCCAGCAGCTCGGGCCTCGGGGGCGCGTACAATGAGCAGTTCTTC TRBV5-1 NA TRBJ2-1 NA
CASSLLGQGLSYEQYF TGTGCCAGCAGCCTCCTCGGGCAGGGACTTTCCTACGAGCAGTACTTC TRBV6-9 few TRBJ2-7 NA
CASSQGGNGYTF TGTGCCAGCAGCCAAGGGGGAAATGGCTACACCTTC TRBV6-6 NA TRBJ1-2 NA
CASRYKQGTNTEAFF TGCGCCAGCAGATACAAACAGGGCACGAACACTGAAGCTTTCTTT TRBV5-1 NA TRBJ1-1 NA
CASSPGVGYGYTF TGTGCCAGCAGCCCAGGGGTTGGCTATGGCTACACCTTC TRBV6-5 NA TRBJ1-2 NA
CASSLGSRGTGELFF TGTGCCAGCAGTTTAGGGTCCAGGGGCACCGGGGAGCTGTTTTTT TRBV28 NA TRBJ2-2 NA
CASSSGGRDRDYTEAFF TGCGCCAGCAGCTCAGGGGGAAGGGACCGCGATTACACTGAAGCTTTCTTT TRBV5-1 NA TRBJ1-1 TRBD1
CASSLVGGFYVGQFF TGTGCCAGCAGCTTAGTGGGCGGATTCTACGTGGGGCAGTTCTTC TRBV11-2 NA TRBJ2-1 NA
CASSLAATSGSSWGSYNEQFF TGCGCCAGCAGCTTGGCGGCGACTAGCGGGAGTTCCTGGGGGTCCTACAATGAGCAGTTCTTC TRBV5-1 once TRBJ2-1 TRBD2
CASSLLSGSRNEQFF TGTGCCAGCAGCTTATTAAGCGGGAGCAGGAATGAGCAGTTCTTC TRBV7-3 NA TRBJ2-1 TRBD2
CASSRYRQGAGADTQYF TGTGCCAGCAGCCGTTACCGACAGGGGGCTGGGGCAGATACGCAGTATTTT TRBV14 once TRBJ2-3 TRBD1
CASNFFQGGKNIQCF TGTGCCAGCAACTTTTTCCAGGGCGGCAAAAACATTCAGTGCTTC TRBV5-6 NA TRBJ2-4 NA
CASSLRGAETQYF TGTGCCAGCAGTCTCCGGGGAGCAGAGACCCAGTACTTC TRBV25-1 NA TRBJ2-5 NA
CASSFGWQGKQPQHF TGTGCCAGCAGTTTTGGGTGGCAGGGAAAACAGCCCCAGCATTTT TRBV28 once TRBJ1-5 NA
CASSSRETQYF TGCGCCAGCAGCTCTAGAGAGACCCAGTACTTC TRBV5-1 NA TRBJ2-5 NA
CASSFGSEQFF TGCGCCAGCAGCTTTGGTAGTGAGCAGTTCTTC TRBV5-1 NA TRBJ2-1 NA
CASSDLREQFF TGTGCCAGCAGTGATCTGCGGGAGCAGTTCTTC TRBV6-1 NA TRBJ2-1 NA
CASSPDLVLGDTQYF TGTGCCAGCAGCCCGGACTTGGTACTTGGAGATACGCAGTATTTT TRBV11-2 once TRBJ2-3 NA
CASSQPPGVGVSGELFF TGCGCCAGCAGCCAACCCCCGGGGGTTGGGGTTTCCGGGGAGCTGTTTTTT TRBV4-1 NA TRBJ2-2 NA
CASSEMAAPRVGEAFF TGTGCCAGCAGTGAAATGGCAGCCCCGCGGGTAGGTGAAGCTTTCTTT TRBV2 once TRBJ1-1 NA
CASSTRGVCEQYF TGCGCCAGCTCGACTCGGGGGGTCTGCGAGCAGTACTTC TRBV23-1 NA TRBJ2-7 TRBD2
CASSDRPRGAFIVDGYTF TGTGCCAGCAGTGACCGCCCAAGGGGGGCGTTCATCGTGGATGGCTACACCTTC TRBV7-8 NA TRBJ1-2 NA
CASSIRETQYF TGTGCCAGTAGTATTAGGGAGACCCAGTACTTC TRBV19 NA TRBJ2-5 NA
CASSQSIGGPATNEKLFF TGCGCCAGCAGTCAATCGATTGGGGGGCCTGCAACTAATGAAAAACTGTTTTTT TRBV23-1 once TRBJ1-4 NA
CASSLDGGRAFF TGCGCCAGCAGCTTGGATGGGGGGAGAGCTTTCTTT TRBV5-1 NA TRBJ1-1 NA
CASSPRQGGGELFF TGTGCCAGCAGCCCTCGACAGGGCGGCGGGGAGCTGTTTTTT TRBV5-6 NA TRBJ2-2 TRBD1
CASSISDSGNTIYF TGTGCCAGTAGTATATCGGACAGCGGAAACACCATATATTTT TRBV19 NA TRBJ1-3 NA
CASSPRTALNYGYTF TGTGCCAGCAGTCCCCGGACAGCCCTTAACTATGGCTACACCTTC TRBV25-1 once TRBJ1-2 NA
CAWSPPRGPHSNQPQHF TGTGCCTGGAGTCCCCCCAGGGGCCCCCATAGCAATCAGCCCCAGCATTTT TRBV30 NA TRBJ1-5 NA
CASSIVTMNTEAFF TGTGCCAGTAGTATCGTCACCATGAACACTGAAGCTTTCTTT TRBV19 NA TRBJ1-1 NA
CASAPRTGPWRETPGELFF TGTGCTAGTGCCCCCAGGACAGGCCCCTGGCGGGAGACCCCCGGGGAGCTGTTTTTT TRBV12-5 NA TRBJ2-2 NA
CSVPRDRGTEAFF TGCAGCGTCCCCCGGGACAGGGGCACTGAAGCTTTCTTT TRBV29-1 NA TRBJ1-1 TRBD1